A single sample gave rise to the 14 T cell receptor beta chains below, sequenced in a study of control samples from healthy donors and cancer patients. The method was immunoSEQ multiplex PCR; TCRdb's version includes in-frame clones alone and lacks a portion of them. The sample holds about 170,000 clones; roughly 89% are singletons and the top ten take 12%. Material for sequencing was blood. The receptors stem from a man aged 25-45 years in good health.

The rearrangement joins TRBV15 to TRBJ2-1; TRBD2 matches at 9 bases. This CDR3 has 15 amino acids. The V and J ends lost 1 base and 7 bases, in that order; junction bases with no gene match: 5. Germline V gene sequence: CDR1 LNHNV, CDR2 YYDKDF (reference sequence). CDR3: CATSRGGGGENEQFF. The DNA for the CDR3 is TGTGCCACCAGCAGAGGTGGCGGGGGGGAGAATGAGCAGTTCTTC.

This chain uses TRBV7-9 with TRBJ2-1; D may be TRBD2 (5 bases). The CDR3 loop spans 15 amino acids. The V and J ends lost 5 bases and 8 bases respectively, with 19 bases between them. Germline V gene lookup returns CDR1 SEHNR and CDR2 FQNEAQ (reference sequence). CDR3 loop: CASSPQQTGGDEQFF. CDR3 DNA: TGTGCCAGCAGCCCCCAACAGACCGGAGGCGATGAGCAGTTCTTC.

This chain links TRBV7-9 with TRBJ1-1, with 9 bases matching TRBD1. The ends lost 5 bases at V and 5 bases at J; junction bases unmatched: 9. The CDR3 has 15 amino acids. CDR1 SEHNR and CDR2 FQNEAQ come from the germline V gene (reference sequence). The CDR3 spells CASSPGQGGLTEAFF. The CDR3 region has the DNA TGTGCCAGCAGCCCGGGACAGGGAGGCCTGACTGAAGCTTTCTTT.

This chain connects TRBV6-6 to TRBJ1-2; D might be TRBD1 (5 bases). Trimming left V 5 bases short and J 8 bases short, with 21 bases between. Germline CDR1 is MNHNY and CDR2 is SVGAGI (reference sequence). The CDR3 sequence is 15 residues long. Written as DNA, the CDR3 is TGTGCCAGCAGTCGGGGGGAAAGCCAGGTCAGGGGCTACACCTTC. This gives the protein CASSRGESQVRGYTF.

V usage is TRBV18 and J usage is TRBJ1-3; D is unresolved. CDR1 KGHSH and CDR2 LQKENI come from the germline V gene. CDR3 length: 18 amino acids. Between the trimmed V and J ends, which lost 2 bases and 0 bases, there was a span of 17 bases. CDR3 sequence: CASSPSQSNLNSGNTIYF. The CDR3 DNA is TGTGCCAGCTCACCAAGCCAGTCTAACCTAAACTCTGGAAACACCATATATTTT.

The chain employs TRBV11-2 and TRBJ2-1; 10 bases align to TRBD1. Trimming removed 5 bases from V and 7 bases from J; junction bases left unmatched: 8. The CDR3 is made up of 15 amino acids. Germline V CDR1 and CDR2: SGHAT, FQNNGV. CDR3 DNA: TGTGCCAGCAGCCCCCCGGGACAGGGGTTAAATGAGCAGTTCTTC. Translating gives CASSPPGQGLNEQFF.

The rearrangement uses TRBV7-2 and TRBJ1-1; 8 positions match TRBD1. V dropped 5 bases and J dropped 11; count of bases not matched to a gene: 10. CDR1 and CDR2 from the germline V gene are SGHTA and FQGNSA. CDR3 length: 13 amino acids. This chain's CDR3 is CASSKGQGANAFF. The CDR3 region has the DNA TGTGCCAGCAGCAAGGGGCAGGGGGCGAATGCTTTCTTT.

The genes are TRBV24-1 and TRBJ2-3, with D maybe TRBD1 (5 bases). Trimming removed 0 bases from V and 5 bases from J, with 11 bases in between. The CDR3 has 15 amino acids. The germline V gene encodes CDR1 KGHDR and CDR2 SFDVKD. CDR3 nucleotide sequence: TGTGCCACCAGTGATTTGGGGCAGGGCCTAGATACGCAGTATTTT. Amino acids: CATSDLGQGLDTQYF.

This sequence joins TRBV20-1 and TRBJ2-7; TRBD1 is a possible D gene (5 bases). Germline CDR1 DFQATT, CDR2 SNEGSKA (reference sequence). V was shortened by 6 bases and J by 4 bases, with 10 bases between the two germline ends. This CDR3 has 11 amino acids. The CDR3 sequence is CSAQGIYEQYF. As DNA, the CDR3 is TGCAGTGCCCAGGGCATTTACGAGCAGTACTTC.

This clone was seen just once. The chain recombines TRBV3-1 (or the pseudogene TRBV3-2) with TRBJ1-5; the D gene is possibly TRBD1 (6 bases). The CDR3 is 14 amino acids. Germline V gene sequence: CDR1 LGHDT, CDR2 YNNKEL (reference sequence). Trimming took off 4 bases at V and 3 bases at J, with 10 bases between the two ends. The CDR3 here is CASSLTGNNQPQHF. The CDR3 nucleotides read TGTGCCAGCAGCCTTACAGGGAACAATCAGCCCCAGCATTTT.

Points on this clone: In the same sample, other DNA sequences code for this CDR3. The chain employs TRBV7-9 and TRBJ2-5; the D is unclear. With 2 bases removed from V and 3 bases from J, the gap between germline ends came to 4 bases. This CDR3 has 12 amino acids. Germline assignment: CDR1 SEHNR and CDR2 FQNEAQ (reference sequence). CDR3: CASSLIEETQYF. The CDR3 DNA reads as TGTGCCAGCAGCTTAATTGAAGAGACCCAGTACTTC.

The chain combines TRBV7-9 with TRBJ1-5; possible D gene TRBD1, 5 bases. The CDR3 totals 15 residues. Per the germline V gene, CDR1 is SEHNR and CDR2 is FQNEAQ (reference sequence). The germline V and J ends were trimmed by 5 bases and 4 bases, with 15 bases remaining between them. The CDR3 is CASSSQGTVNQPQHF. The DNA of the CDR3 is TGTGCCAGCAGCAGTCAAGGGACGGTTAATCAGCCCCAGCATTTT.

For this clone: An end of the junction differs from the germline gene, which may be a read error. The CDR3 nucleotides read TGTGCCACGGCAACAGGGACAGGGGAGAACTTC. This encodes CATATGTGENF. The V gene is TRBV28, the J gene TRBJ2-7; 10 bases are shared with TRBD1. Germline V gene lookup returns CDR1 MDHEN and CDR2 SYDVKM. The CDR3 is made up of 11 amino acids.

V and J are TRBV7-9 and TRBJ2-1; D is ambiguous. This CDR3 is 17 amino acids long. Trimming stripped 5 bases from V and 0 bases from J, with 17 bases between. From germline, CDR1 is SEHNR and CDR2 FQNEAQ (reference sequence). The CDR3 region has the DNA TGTGCCAGCAGCGCGCGCGACTTCCTTGTCTCCTACAATGAGCAGTTCTTC. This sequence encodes CASSARDFLVSYNEQFF.